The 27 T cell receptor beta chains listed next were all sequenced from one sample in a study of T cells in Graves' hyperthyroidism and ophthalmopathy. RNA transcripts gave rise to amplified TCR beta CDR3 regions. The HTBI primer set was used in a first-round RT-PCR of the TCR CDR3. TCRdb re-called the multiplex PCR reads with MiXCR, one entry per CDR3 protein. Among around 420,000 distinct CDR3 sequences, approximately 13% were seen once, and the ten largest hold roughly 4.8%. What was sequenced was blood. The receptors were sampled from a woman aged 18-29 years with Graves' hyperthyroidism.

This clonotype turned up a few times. The CDR3 protein is CASSEPYSSGANVLTF. CDR3 DNA: TGTGCCAGCAGTGAACCGTACTCCTCTGGGGCCAACGTCCTGACTTTC. The genes are TRBV6-1 and TRBJ2-6; D is unclear. The CDR3 totals 16 residues. With 2 bases removed from V and 0 bases from J, the gap between germline ends came to 8 bases. Germline V gives CDR1 MNHNS, CDR2 SASEGT.

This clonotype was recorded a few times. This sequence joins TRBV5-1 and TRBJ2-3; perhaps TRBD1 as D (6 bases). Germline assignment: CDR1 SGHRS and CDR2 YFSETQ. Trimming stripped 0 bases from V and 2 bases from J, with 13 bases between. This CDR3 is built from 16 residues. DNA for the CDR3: TGCGCCAGCAGCTTGGAGGACAGCCCGATCACAGATACGCAGTATTTT. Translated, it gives CASSLEDSPITDTQYF.

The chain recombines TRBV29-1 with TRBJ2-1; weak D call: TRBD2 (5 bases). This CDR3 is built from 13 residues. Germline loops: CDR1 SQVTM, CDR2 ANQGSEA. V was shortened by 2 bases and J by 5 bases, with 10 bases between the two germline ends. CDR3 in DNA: TGCAGCGTTGAATGGAGGCAGAACAATGAGCAGTTCTTC. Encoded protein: CSVEWRQNNEQFF.

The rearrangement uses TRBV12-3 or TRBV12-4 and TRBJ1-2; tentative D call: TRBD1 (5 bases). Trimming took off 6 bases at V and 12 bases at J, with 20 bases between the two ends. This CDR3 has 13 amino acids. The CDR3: CASRRGDELGNTF. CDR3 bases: TGTGCCAGCAGAAGAGGGGATGAATTGGGAAACACCTTC.

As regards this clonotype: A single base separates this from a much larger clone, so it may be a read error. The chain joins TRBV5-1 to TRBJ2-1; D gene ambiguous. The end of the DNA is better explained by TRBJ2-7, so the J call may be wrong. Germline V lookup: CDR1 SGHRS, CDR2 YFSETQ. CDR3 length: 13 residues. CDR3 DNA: TGCGCCAGCAACGACGAGTTTACAAATGAGCAGTACTTC. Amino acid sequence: CASNDEFTNEQYF.

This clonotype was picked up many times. The chain's CDR3 is CASSLGGSETQYF. The CDR3 DNA follows: TGTGCCAGCAGTTTAGGAGGGTCAGAGACCCAGTACTTC. This chain links TRBV12-3 or TRBV12-4 with TRBJ2-5, with D maybe TRBD2 (5 bases). V was cut by 1 base and J by 4 bases, with 7 bases left in between. CDR3 length equals 13 residues.

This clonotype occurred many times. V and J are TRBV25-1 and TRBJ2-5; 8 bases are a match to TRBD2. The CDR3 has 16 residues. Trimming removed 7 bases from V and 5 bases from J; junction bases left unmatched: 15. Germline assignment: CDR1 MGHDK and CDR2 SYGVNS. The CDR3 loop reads CASTPWGSGSTETQYF. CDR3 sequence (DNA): TGTGCCAGCACTCCATGGGGCAGCGGGAGTACTGAGACCCAGTACTTC.

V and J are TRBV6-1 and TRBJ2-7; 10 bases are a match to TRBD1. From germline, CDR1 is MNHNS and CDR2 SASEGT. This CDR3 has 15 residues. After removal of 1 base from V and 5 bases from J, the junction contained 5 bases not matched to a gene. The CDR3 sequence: CASSEGTGGSDEQYF. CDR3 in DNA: TGTGCCAGCAGTGAAGGGACAGGGGGTTCCGACGAGCAGTACTTC.

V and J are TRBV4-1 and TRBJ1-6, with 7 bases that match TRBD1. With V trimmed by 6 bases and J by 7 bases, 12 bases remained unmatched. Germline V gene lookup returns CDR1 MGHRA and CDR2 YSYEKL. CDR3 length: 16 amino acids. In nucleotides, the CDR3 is TGCGCCAGCAGGGAACCTCGACAGGGATTAAATTCACCCCTCCACTTT. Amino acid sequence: CASREPRQGLNSPLHF.

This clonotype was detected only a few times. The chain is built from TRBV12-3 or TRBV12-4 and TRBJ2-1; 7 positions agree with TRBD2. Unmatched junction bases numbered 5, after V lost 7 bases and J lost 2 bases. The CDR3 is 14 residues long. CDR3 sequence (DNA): TGTGCCAGCAAACAAGCGGGAACCTACAATGAGCAGTTCTTC. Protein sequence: CASKQAGTYNEQFF.

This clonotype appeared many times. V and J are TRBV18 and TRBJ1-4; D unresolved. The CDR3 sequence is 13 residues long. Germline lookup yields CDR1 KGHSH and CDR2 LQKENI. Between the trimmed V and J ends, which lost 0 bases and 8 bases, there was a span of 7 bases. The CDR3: CASSPPPGEKLFF. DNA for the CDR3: TGTGCCAGCTCACCACCCCCCGGCGAAAAACTGTTTTTT. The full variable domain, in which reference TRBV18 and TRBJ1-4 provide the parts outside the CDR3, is NAGVMQNPRHLVRRRGQEARLRCSPMKGHSHVYWYRQLPEEGLKFMVYLQKENIIDESGMPKERFSAEFPKEGPSILRIQQVVRGDSAAYFCASSPPPGEKLFFGSGTQLSVL.

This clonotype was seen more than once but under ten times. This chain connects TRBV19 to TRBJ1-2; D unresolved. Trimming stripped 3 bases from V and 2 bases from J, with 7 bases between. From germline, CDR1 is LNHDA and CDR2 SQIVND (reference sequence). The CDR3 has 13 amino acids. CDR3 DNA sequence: TGTGCCAGTAGTATGCCTTCGAACTATGGCTACACCTTC. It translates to CASSMPSNYGYTF.

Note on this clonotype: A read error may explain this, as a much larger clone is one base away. CDR3 residues: CAGSQGTAEAFF. CDR3 bases: TGTGCCGGCAGCCAAGGGACCGCTGAAGCTTTCTTT. The chain joins TRBV3-1 to TRBJ1-1, with D possibly being TRBD1 (5 bases). Germline lookup yields CDR1 LGHDT and CDR2 YNNKEL (reference sequence). The CDR3 extends over 12 amino acids.

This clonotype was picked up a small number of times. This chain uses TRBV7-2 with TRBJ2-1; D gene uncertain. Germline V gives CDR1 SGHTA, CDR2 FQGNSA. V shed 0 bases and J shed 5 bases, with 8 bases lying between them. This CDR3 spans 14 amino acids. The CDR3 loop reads CASSLAPAHNEQFF. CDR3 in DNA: TGTGCCAGCAGCTTAGCGCCGGCCCACAATGAGCAGTTCTTC.

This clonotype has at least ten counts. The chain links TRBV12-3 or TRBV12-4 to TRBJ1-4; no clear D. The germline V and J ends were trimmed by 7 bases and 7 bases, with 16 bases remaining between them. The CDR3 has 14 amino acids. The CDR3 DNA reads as TGTGCCAGCAATAAGGAGGGCCCATTTGAAAAACTGTTTTTT. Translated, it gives CASNKEGPFEKLFF.

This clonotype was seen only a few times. CDR3 DNA: TGCGCCAGCAGCTGGGACAGGGGAAAGACCCAGTACTTC. Protein sequence: CASSWDRGKTQYF. The chain employs TRBV5-1 and TRBJ2-5, with 10 bases identical to TRBD1. Trimming cost V 3 bases and J 6 bases; bases outside gene matches: 2. The germline CDR1 and CDR2 sequences are SGHRS and YFSETQ. This CDR3 spans 13 amino acids.

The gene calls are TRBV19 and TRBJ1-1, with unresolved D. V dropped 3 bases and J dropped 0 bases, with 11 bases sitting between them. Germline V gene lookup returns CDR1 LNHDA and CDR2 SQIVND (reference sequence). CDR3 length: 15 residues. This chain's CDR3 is CASSIDGHLNTEAFF. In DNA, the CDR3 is TGTGCCAGTAGTATTGATGGGCACTTGAACACTGAAGCTTTCTTT.

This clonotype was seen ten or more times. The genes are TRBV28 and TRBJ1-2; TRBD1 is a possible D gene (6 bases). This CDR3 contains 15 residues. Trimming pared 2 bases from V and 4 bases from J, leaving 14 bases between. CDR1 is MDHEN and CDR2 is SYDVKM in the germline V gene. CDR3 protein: CASSLVGRGAYGYTF. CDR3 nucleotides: TGTGCCAGCAGTTTAGTTGGCAGGGGAGCCTATGGCTACACCTTC.

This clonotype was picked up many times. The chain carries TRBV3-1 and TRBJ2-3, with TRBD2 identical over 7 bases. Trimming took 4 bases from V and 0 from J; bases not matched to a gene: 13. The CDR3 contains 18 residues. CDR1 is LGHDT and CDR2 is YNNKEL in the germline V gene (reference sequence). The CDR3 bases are TGTGCCAGCAGCCGTCTGCTGTCGCGGGAGCGGAGCACAGATACGCAGTATTTT. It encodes CASSRLLSRERSTDTQYF.

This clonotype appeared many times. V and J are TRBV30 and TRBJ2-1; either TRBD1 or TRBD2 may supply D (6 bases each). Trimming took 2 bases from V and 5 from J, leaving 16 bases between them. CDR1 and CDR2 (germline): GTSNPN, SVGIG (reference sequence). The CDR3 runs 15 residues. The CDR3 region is CAWSTRGGRHNEQFF. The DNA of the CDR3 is TGTGCCTGGAGTACCAGGGGAGGCCGTCACAATGAGCAGTTCTTC.

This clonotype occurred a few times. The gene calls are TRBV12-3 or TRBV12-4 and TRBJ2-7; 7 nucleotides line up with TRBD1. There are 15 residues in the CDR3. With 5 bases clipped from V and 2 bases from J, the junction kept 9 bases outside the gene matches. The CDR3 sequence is CASSALGTEPYEQYF. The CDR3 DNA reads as TGTGCCAGCAGTGCGCTCGGGACAGAGCCCTACGAGCAGTACTTC.

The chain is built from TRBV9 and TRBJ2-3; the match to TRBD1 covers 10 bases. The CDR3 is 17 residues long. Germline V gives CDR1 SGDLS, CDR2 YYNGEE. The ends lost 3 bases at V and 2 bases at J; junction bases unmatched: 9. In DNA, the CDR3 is TGTGCCAGCAGCGACCCGGGACAGGGGAAGGTCACAGATACGCAGTATTTT. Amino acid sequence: CASSDPGQGKVTDTQYF. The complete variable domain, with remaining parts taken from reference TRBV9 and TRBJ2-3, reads DSGVTQTPKHLITATGQRVTLRCSPRSGDLSVYWYQQSLDQGLQFLIQYYNGEERAKGNILERFSAQQFPDLHSELNLSSLELGDSALYFCASSDPGQGKVTDTQYFGPGTRLTVL.

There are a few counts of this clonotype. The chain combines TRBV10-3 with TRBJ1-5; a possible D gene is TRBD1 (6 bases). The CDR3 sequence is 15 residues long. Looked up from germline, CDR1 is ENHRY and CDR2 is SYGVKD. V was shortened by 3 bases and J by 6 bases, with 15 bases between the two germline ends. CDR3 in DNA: TGTGCCATCAGTGATAGGGGGGAAAGGAGTCAGCCCCAGCATTTT. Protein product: CAISDRGERSQPQHF.

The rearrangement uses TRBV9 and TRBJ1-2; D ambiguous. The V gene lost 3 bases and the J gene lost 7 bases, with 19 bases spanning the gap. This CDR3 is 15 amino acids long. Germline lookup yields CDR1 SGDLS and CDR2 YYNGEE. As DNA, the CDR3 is TGTGCCAGCAGCGCTCGAATTGGAAGTGGGCGTGGCTACACCTTC. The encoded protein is CASSARIGSGRGYTF.

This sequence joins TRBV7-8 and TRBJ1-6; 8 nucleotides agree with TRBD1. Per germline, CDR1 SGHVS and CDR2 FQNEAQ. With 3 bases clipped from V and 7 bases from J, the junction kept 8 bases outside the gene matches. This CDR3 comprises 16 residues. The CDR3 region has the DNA TGTGCCAGCAGCTTGAACCGACAGGGGAACAATTCACCCCTCCACTTT. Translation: CASSLNRQGNNSPLHF. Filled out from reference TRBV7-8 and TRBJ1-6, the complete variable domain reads GAGVSQSPRYKVAKRGQDVALRCDPISGHVSLFWYQQALGQGPEFLTYFQNEAQLDKSGLPSDRFFAERPEGSVSTLKIQRTQQEDSAVYLCASSLNRQGNNSPLHFGNGTRLTVT.

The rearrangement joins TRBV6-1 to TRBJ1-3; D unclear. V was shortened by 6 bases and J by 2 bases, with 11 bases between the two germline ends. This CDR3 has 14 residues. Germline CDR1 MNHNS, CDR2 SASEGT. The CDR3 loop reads CASSPLGTGNTIYF. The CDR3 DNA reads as TGTGCCAGCAGCCCCTTAGGGACTGGAAACACCATATATTTT.

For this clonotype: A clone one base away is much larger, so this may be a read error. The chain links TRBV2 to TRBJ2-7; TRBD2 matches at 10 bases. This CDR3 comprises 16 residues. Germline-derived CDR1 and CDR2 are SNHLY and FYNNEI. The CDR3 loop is CGSSEAGGLAIYEQYF. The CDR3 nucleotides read TGTGGCAGCAGTGAAGCAGGGGGACTAGCGATTTACGAGCAGTACTTC.